This T cell receptor beta chain was identified during a study of blood T cell repertoires in COVID-19. Generated by immunoSEQ multiplex PCR, the TCRdb table keeps only in-frame clones and is missing some. The sample includes around 370,000 clones, 85% to 90% of them seen just once. The CDR3 has 16 amino acids. Germline V CDR1 and CDR2: MNHEY, SMNVEV (reference sequence). Trimming left V 4 bases short and J 8 bases short, with 21 bases between. The clonotype was recovered from a young woman who had recovered from COVID-19. Sequencing was done on a sample of PBMCs or T cells enriched from blood (not recorded which). This chain uses TRBV27 with TRBJ2-1, with D tentatively TRBD2 (7 bases). The CDR3 spells CASSYLGGAIKDEQFF. The CDR3 nucleotides read TGTGCCAGCAGTTACCTTGGGGGGGCTATTAAGGATGAGCAGTTCTTC.